Each of the 4 T cell receptor beta chains below was sequenced from the same sample in a study of spatial heterogeneity in lung cancer. TCRdb fed the 5' RACE reads into MiXCR, producing one record per CDR3 protein. Counted here are fewer than 5,000 distinct CDR3 sequences, roughly a sixth occurring once; the ten biggest clones make up roughly 65%. Stated time point: sample taken at primary tumor resection. Unsorted whole RNA of tumor, nontumor lung or frozen PBMC was sequenced. The sample here was PBMCs, taken at surgery. The receptors were gathered from a male donor with early-stage non-small cell lung cancer.

Many counts were recorded for this clonotype. The rearrangement uses TRBV12-3 or TRBV12-4 and TRBJ2-6; D remains unclear. The CDR3 has 17 residues. The germline V and J ends were trimmed by 5 bases and 0 bases, with 14 bases remaining between them. The DNA of the CDR3 is TGTGCCAGCAGTCCCTGGGCAGGTAGCTCTGGGGCCAACGTCCTGACTTTC. Encoded protein: CASSPWAGSSGANVLTF.

The V call is TRBV6-2 or TRBV6-3, the J call TRBJ1-1; perhaps TRBD1 as D (6 bases). CDR3 length: 14 amino acids. Trimming cost V 4 bases and J 1 base, with 10 bases left between them. The V gene's germline CDR1 is MNHEY and CDR2 SVGEGT. The CDR3 sequence is CASSFGQKNTEAFF. CDR3 DNA: TGTGCCAGCAGTTTTGGACAGAAGAACACTGAAGCTTTCTTT.

This clonotype was detected ten times or more. This chain joins TRBV10-1 and TRBJ2-1; no definite D call. Germline values: CDR1 WNHNN, CDR2 SYGVQD (reference sequence). The length of the CDR3 is 12 residues. Trimming cost V 9 bases and J 5 bases, with 11 bases left between them. The CDR3 reads CARLRKDNEQFF. The CDR3 coding sequence is TGCGCCAGATTACGAAAAGACAATGAGCAGTTCTTC.

This clonotype is medium-sized by share. The rearrangement links TRBV5-5 to TRBJ2-5; 14 bases are shared with TRBD2. The J segment lost 5 bases and the V segment lost 4 bases, leaving 10 bases of the junction unmatched. The CDR3 loop spans 17 amino acids. CDR1 is SGHKS and CDR2 is YYEKEE in the germline V gene (reference sequence). The DNA of the CDR3 is TGTGCCAGCAGCCCGTCGACTAGCGGGAGGGTGCGGGAGACCCAGTACTTC. This translates into CASSPSTSGRVRETQYF.